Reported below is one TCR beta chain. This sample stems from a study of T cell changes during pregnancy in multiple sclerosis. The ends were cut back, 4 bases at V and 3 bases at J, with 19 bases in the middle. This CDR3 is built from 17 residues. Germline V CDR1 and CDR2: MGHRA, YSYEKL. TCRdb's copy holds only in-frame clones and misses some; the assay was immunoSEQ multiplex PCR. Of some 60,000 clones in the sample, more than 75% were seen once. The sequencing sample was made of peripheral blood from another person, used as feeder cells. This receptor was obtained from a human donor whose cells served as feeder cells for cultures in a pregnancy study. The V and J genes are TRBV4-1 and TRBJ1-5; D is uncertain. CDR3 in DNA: TGCGCCAGCAGCCTAAGACATGCCGGTGAGGACAATCAGCCCCAGCATTTT. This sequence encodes CASSLRHAGEDNQPQHF.